A selection of T cell receptor beta chains follows, all from one sample in a study of pediatric ulcerative colitis. The data were produced by immunoSEQ multiplex PCR, yet TCRdb's version contains in-frame clones alone and is incomplete. The table has about 64,000 clones, around 85% seen once. Sequencing was carried out using blood. The receptor set was obtained from a boy aged 5-17 years with severe ulcerative colitis. The CDR3 runs from the conserved cysteine through the conserved F or W. A D gene is named only where the DNA matches it firmly. Part of the rows lack a size; the others show once, few, many or a class for expanded clones.

CASSVGGLTDTQYF TGTGCCAGCAGCGTAGGCGGGCTGACAGATACGCAGTATTTT TRBV9 14 . TRBJ2-3 .
CASGLPRSYEQYF TGTGCTAGTGGTTTGCCCCGTAGCTACGAGCAGTACTTC TRBV12-5 13 . TRBJ2-7 .
CASSPGTGGTEAFF TGTGCCAGCAGCCCCGGGACAGGGGGCACTGAAGCTTTCTTT TRBV7-2 14 TRBD1 TRBJ1-1 .
CASSPGLAGVLSYNEQFF TGTGCCAGCAGCCCTGGACTAGCGGGAGTTCTGAGCTACAATGAGCAGTTCTTC TRBV11-2 18 TRBD2 TRBJ2-1 .
CASSILTGGDTEAFF TGTGCCAGCAGCATACTCACCGGAGGGGACACTGAAGCTTTCTTT TRBV11-2 15 . TRBJ1-1 .
CASPPRPGDDTEAFF TGTGCCAGCCCTCCTCGTCCAGGGGATGACACTGAAGCTTTCTTT TRBV6-9 15 . TRBJ1-1 .
CASSEYPPFESNYEQYF TGTGCCAGCAGTGAATATCCCCCCTTTGAGTCTAACTACGAGCAGTACTTC TRBV25-1 17 . TRBJ2-7 .
CASSPPPYTGTSMEQYF TGTGCCAGCAGCCCCCCGCCCTACACCGGGACTAGCATGGAGCAGTACTTC TRBV11-2 17 TRBD2 TRBJ2-7 .
CASSPGLAGGETQYF TGTGCCAGCAGCCCGGGACTAGCGGGAGGCGAGACCCAGTACTTC TRBV7-6 15 TRBD2 TRBJ2-5 .
CAWSVLAWVEAFF TGTGCCTGGAGTGTCCTTGCCTGGGTTGAAGCTTTCTTT TRBV30 13 . TRBJ1-1 few
CASRSLEPYGYTF TGTGCCAGCCGGTCCCTCGAGCCTTATGGCTACACCTTC TRBV19 13 . TRBJ1-2 .
CASSDPGEEKLFF TGTGCCAGCAGTGACCCGGGAGAAGAAAAACTGTTTTTT TRBV2 13 . TRBJ1-4 few
CASSWTGMETQYF TGTGCCAGTAGCTGGACAGGCATGGAGACCCAGTACTTC TRBV19 13 TRBD1 TRBJ2-5 .
CASSYAGNNEQFF TGTGCCAGCAGTTACGCCGGGAACAATGAGCAGTTCTTC TRBV6-6 13 . TRBJ2-1 .
CASTERGVYTEAFF TGTGCCAGTACCGAGAGGGGGGTGTACACTGAAGCTTTCTTT TRBV19 14 . TRBJ1-1 few
CASSLSTGAYNEQFF TGTGCCAGCAGCTTATCTACAGGGGCCTACAATGAGCAGTTCTTC TRBV11-2 15 TRBD1 TRBJ2-1 .
CASAGTADQPQHF TGTGCCAGTGCGGGGACAGCCGATCAGCCCCAGCATTTT TRBV19 13 TRBD1 TRBJ1-5 .
CASSAGDKADTQYF TGCGCCAGCAGCGCGGGGGATAAGGCAGATACGCAGTATTTT TRBV5-1 14 TRBD2 TRBJ2-3 once
CASSRSPGPGTDTQYF TGTGCTAGCAGCCGCTCACCAGGGCCTGGCACAGATACGCAGTATTTT TRBV7-7 16 . TRBJ2-3 .
CASSEASPGARHEQYF TGTGCCAGCAGTGAAGCGAGTCCGGGGGCGCGCCACGAGCAGTACTTC TRBV2 16 . TRBJ2-7 .
CASSLTLAPLSYNEQFF TGTGCCAGCAGCCTCACACTAGCGCCACTCTCCTACAATGAGCAGTTCTTC TRBV11-2 17 TRBD2 TRBJ2-1 .
CAWSPLLGRQARSYEQYF TGTGCCTGGAGTCCACTTCTGGGTCGGCAGGCCCGCTCCTACGAGCAGTACTTC TRBV30 18 . TRBJ2-7 .
CSVEETGIQETQYF TGCAGCGTTGAAGAAACAGGGATCCAAGAGACCCAGTACTTC TRBV29-1 14 . TRBJ2-5 .
CASSQSGQGSSYEQYF TGTGCCAGCAGCCAATCGGGACAGGGTAGCTCCTACGAGCAGTACTTC TRBV16 16 TRBD1 TRBJ2-7 .
CASSTSGGRVSYEQYF TGTGCCAGTAGTACCTCAGGCGGGAGGGTCTCCTACGAGCAGTACTTC TRBV19 16 TRBD2 TRBJ2-7 .
CASSRQGGYGEQFF TGTGCCAGCAGCCGACAGGGAGGGTACGGTGAGCAGTTCTTC TRBV11-3 14 . TRBJ2-1 .
CASSETGSNEQYF TGTGCCAGCTCCGAGACAGGGTCCAACGAGCAGTACTTC TRBV18 13 TRBD1 TRBJ2-7 once
CGSTGTTNTGELFF TGTGGCAGCACCGGGACCACGAACACCGGGGAGCTGTTTTTT TRBV7-8 14 . TRBJ2-2 .
CASSPEYQETQYF TGTGCCAGCAGCCCGGAGTACCAAGAGACCCAGTACTTC TRBV7-2 13 . TRBJ2-5 .
CASSGLAGGGNEQFF TGTGCCAGCAGTGGTCTAGCGGGAGGCGGCAATGAGCAGTTCTTC TRBV6-4 15 TRBD2 TRBJ2-1 few
CASSDGGMNTEAFF TGTGCCAGCAGTGATGGGGGTATGAACACTGAAGCTTTCTTT TRBV2 14 . TRBJ1-1 .
CASSLGLETDTQYF TGTGCCAGCAGTTTGGGGCTAGAAACAGATACGCAGTATTTT TRBV27 14 . TRBJ2-3 .
CASSYSFVRNEQFF TGTGCCAGCAGTTACTCGTTCGTCCGGAATGAGCAGTTCTTC TRBV6-5 14 . TRBJ2-1 .
CASSSGQGFYEQYF TGCGCCAGCAGTTCGGGACAGGGTTTCTACGAGCAGTACTTC TRBV10-2 14 TRBD1 TRBJ2-7 .
CASSYTSGTYNEQFF TGTGCCAGCAGCTACACTAGCGGGACCTACAATGAGCAGTTCTTC TRBV11-2 15 TRBD2 TRBJ2-1 few
CASSPEWGEATQETQYF TGTGCCAGCTCACCAGAATGGGGGGAGGCGACCCAAGAGACCCAGTACTTC TRBV18 17 . TRBJ2-5 .
CATSRDVSYNEQFF TGTGCCACCAGCAGAGATGTGAGTTACAATGAGCAGTTCTTC TRBV15 14 . TRBJ2-1 .
CASHMFGAGQETQYF TGTGCCAGCCATATGTTTGGGGCGGGCCAAGAGACCCAGTACTTC TRBV6-5 15 . TRBJ2-5 .
CAYSRTHGYTF TGTGCCTACTCCAGGACACACGGCTACACCTTC TRBV30 11 . TRBJ1-2 few
CASSLVLGGNTEAFF TGCGCCAGCAGCTTGGTGTTAGGGGGGAACACTGAAGCTTTCTTT TRBV5-1 15 . TRBJ1-1 few
CASRQGGLGNQPQHF TGTGCCAGCAGACAGGGGGGGCTCGGCAATCAGCCCCAGCATTTT TRBV6-1 15 TRBD1 TRBJ1-5 .
CASSVNPGLGGTDTQYF TGTGCCAGCAGTGTAAACCCGGGACTAGGTGGCACAGATACGCAGTATTTT TRBV27 17 TRBD2 TRBJ2-3 .
CAIAGGGEQYF TGTGCCATCGCTGGGGGCGGGGAGCAGTACTTC TRBV10-3 11 . TRBJ2-7 .
CASSQGTGHGIGSPLHF TGCGCCAGCAGCCAAGGAACAGGACACGGGATCGGTTCACCCCTCCACTTT TRBV4-3 17 . TRBJ1-6 .